This note documents a single TCR beta chain sequence. Under the authors' procedure: Reference gene primer amplification in the assay estimated nucleated cell counts. Assay: immunoSEQ multiplex PCR; the TCRdb copy retains only in-frame clones and omits some. Clone size and V and J calls were adopted from that table, with D and trimming inferred from the DNA. The sample has 250,000 or so clones; around nine tenths are singletons. Trimming stripped 2 bases from V and 5 bases from J, with 12 bases between. This CDR3 has 14 residues. Germline V CDR1 and CDR2: MNHEY, SMNVEV (reference sequence). The sample belongs to a study of blood T cell repertoires in COVID-19. Background on the study: Spain, Italy and the United States supplied samples that represented acute and convalescent COVID-19. The analysed material was cDNA or gDNA that came from T cells, B-cell-depleted T cells, or PBMCs.

The receptor was isolated from a man older than 75 with acute or convalescent COVID-19. The specimen was peripheral blood. V gene TRBV27 combines with J gene TRBJ1-1; TRBD1 is a possible D gene (6 bases). The CDR3 sequence: CASSLGGLRTEAFF. In nucleotides, the CDR3 is TGTGCCAGCAGTTTAGGGGGCCTGAGGACTGAAGCTTTCTTT.